The T cell receptor (beta chain) described here comes from a study of T cells in Graves' hyperthyroidism and ophthalmopathy. Germline lookup yields CDR1 SGHVS and CDR2 FQNEAQ. The CDR3 is 17 amino acids. V gave up 5 bases and J gave up 0 bases, with 17 bases separating them. This clonotype was seen ten or more times. A NOSPECS grade of at least 4, a Clinical Activity Score of at least 3 and duration under 3 months were recorded in ophthalmopathy patients. Investigators excluded patients with uncontrolled infection, other autoimmune disease, pregnancy or lactation. Amplification yielded TCR beta CDR3 regions, with RNA transcripts as the source. The TCR CDR3 first-round RT-PCR relied on the HTBI primer set. TCRdb reprocessed the multiplex PCR reads with MiXCR, giving one entry per CDR3 protein. The data hold a few hundred thousand distinct CDR3 sequences, with approximately 15% observed a single time.

The chain recombines TRBV7-8 with TRBJ1-5; weak D call: TRBD1 (6 bases). This TCR was sampled from a woman between 40 and 55 years old with Graves' ophthalmopathy. Sequenced: blood. The CDR3 DNA reads as TGTGCCAGCAGCACGGACAGTGGAGGCCATAGCAATCAGCCCCAGCATTTT. Protein sequence: CASSTDSGGHSNQPQHF.